These T cell receptor beta chains were read from a single sample in a study of T cells in tuberculosis. The repertoire was sequenced with immunoSEQ multiplex PCR; TCRdb's copy has only in-frame clones and lacks some. This sample has around 45,000 clones; about 94% occur once, and the top ten carry about 1.8%. Sequencing was done on a sample of PBMCs. Receptors were obtained from a donor aged 10-30 years with latent tuberculosis or without tuberculosis infection. Some clones in this sample may be carry-over from other donors' samples. Both conserved end residues are part of each CDR3. Fields, in order: D gene, CDR3 length, V gene, J gene, clone size, CDR3 DNA, CDR3 protein. A D gene is named only where the DNA matches it firmly. A clone size is listed for some rows: how often the clone was seen (once, few, many), or a class if it is expanded.

TRBD1	16	TRBV7-8	TRBJ2-7	once	TGTGCCAGCAGCACACTTACCGGGACAGGCGGGGTGAAGCAGTACTTC	CASSTLTGTGGVKQYF
TRBD1	14	TRBV29-1	TRBJ2-3	.	TGCAGCGTCCAGGGGGTGGGGATCACAGATACGCAGTATTTT	CSVQGVGITDTQYF
.	14	TRBV18	TRBJ2-1	.	TGTGCCAGCTCACCAAATTCCAGGACAGATGAGCAGTTCTTC	CASSPNSRTDEQFF
TRBD1	14	TRBV5-1	TRBJ1-2	once	TGCGCCAGCAGCTACAGGGGGACGTTTTATGGCTACACCTTC	CASSYRGTFYGYTF
TRBD1	15	TRBV6-5	TRBJ1-2	.	TGTGCCAGCAGTTACTCGGACAGGGTGAAATATGGCTACACCTTC	CASSYSDRVKYGYTF
.	16	TRBV27	TRBJ1-5	.	TGTGCCAGCAACCCGACGCAGGGTTCTTTTGATCAGCCCCAGCATTTT	CASNPTQGSFDQPQHF
.	17	TRBV19	TRBJ1-3	once	TGTGCCAGTAGTATCGCTGGCAGGCTCCTCTCTGGAAACACCATATATTTT	CASSIAGRLLSGNTIYF
.	15	TRBV5-4	TRBJ2-5	.	TGTGCCAGCAGCTTGGGAACAGGGCCGCAAGAGACCCAGTACTTC	CASSLGTGPQETQYF
.	15	TRBV5-1	TRBJ2-1	.	TGCGCCAGCAGCCTCCTAGCGGACAGCTACAATGAGCAGTTCTTC	CASSLLADSYNEQFF
TRBD2	15	TRBV6-5	TRBJ2-1	.	TGTGCCAGCAGAGCTAGCGGGAGGTCCTACAATGAGCAGTTCTTC	CASRASGRSYNEQFF
TRBD2	16	TRBV25-1	TRBJ2-7	.	TGTGCCAGCAGTGAATTATCGACTAGCGTGCAATCCGAGCAGTACTTC	CASSELSTSVQSEQYF
.	15	TRBV7-9	TRBJ2-7	.	TGTGCCAGCAGCCCCAGGAGCGGTTACTCCTACGAGCAGTACTTC	CASSPRSGYSYEQYF
.	14	TRBV11-3	TRBJ2-2	.	TGTGCCAGCAGCCCAGGGGGGAGTACCGGGGAGCTGTTTTTT	CASSPGGSTGELFF
.	15	TRBV7-8	TRBJ2-7	.	TGTGCCAGCAGCTTAATAAGGGAGATGGTCTACGAGCAGTACTTC	CASSLIREMVYEQYF
.	16	TRBV15	TRBJ2-7	.	TGTGCCACCAGCAGTCAGACCGGGACACGTATCTACGAGCAGTACTTC	CATSSQTGTRIYEQYF
TRBD1	16	TRBV19	TRBJ2-2	.	TGTGCCAGTACATTGGGCGGGACAGGGGGTACCGGGGAGCTGTTTTTT	CASTLGGTGGTGELFF